This TCR beta chain originates from a study of blood T cells in healthy people across ages. Broader study findings: Samples with more naive T cells showed higher observed beta diversity. Age showed a roughly linear inverse relationship with TCR beta diversity per million T cells.

Primers used in a second PCR of roughly 6 to 12 cycles were a sample-barcoded 5' primer and a J-beta primer mix. TCRdb called the 5' RACE reads again in MiXCR, with one record for every CDR3 protein. The data hold approximately 670,000 distinct CDR3 sequences, with around 38% observed a single time. The length of the CDR3 is 15 residues. After removal of 1 base from V and 6 bases from J, the junction contained 5 bases not matched to a gene. Germline V CDR1 and CDR2: SEHNR, FQNEAQ (reference sequence). This clonotype was observed many times. As yet, its antigen is unknown. J is TRBJ2-1 and V is TRBV7-9; 8 bases match TRBD1. This receptor was identified in a man aged 80 or over in good health. The specimen sequenced was blood. The CDR3 coding sequence is TGTGCCAGCAGCTTAGTCAGACAGGGGTCCAATGAGCAGTTCTTC. This sequence encodes CASSLVRQGSNEQFF.